These 13 T cell receptor beta chains were all obtained from the same sample, sequenced in a study of OX40 agonist ivuxolimab in advanced cancers. The assay was immunoSEQ multiplex PCR, and TCRdb's table has in-frame clones only and misses some. The sample holds roughly 92,000 clones, 84% seen once. This material consisted of CD4+ or CD8+ T cells sorted from blood, taken in a trial of the OX40 agonist ivuxolimab. The receptors were gathered from an adult with an advanced solid tumor such as melanoma, head and neck, liver or kidney cancer.

The V call is TRBV19, the J call TRBJ1-5; D uncertain. The V end was cut by 2 bases, the J end by 0 bases, with 8 bases between. This CDR3 contains 15 residues. The V gene's germline CDR1 is LNHDA and CDR2 SQIVND (reference sequence). CDR3 protein: CASSIKMGSNQPQHF. CDR3 DNA: TGTGCCAGTAGTATAAAAATGGGTAGCAATCAGCCCCAGCATTTT.

This clone was counted only a few times. Other DNA sequences in the sample encode the same CDR3. The chain has TRBV7-2 and TRBJ1-1; D perhaps matches TRBD1 (5 bases). V dropped 5 bases and J dropped 1 base, with 14 bases sitting between them. The germline gives CDR1 SGHTA, CDR2 FQGNSA. The CDR3 is made up of 15 amino acids. This chain's CDR3 is CASSLDGQGNTEAFF. The CDR3 DNA sequence: TGTGCCAGCAGCCTCGACGGCCAGGGGAACACTGAAGCTTTCTTT.

This clone was picked up one time. The chain carries TRBV5-8 and TRBJ2-7; no firm D call. Per the germline V gene, CDR1 is SGHTS and CDR2 is YDEGEE. This CDR3 has 17 residues. The V gene lost 0 bases and the J gene lost 0 bases, with 16 bases spanning the gap. In DNA, the CDR3 is TGTGCCAGCAGCTTGGCCCCAGGTCCACCGAGCTCCTACGAGCAGTACTTC. Translated, it gives CASSLAPGPPSSYEQYF.

The V call is TRBV18, the J call TRBJ1-2; D is unresolved. The CDR3 is 14 amino acids. V lost 2 bases, J lost 0 bases, and 7 bases lay in between. Germline V gene data show CDR1 as KGHSH and CDR2 as LQKENI. The chain's CDR3 is CASSPGSTNYGYTF. CDR3 bases: TGTGCCAGCTCACCAGGGTCGACTAACTATGGCTACACCTTC.

The chain is built from TRBV10-3 and TRBJ2-3; 8 bases map to TRBD2. The CDR3 consists of 18 residues. The germline CDR1 and CDR2 sequences are ENHRY and SYGVKD. J was trimmed by 2 bases and V by 3 bases; bases with no gene match: 13. This chain's CDR3 is CAISDPGVAGKPTDTQYF. CDR3 coding DNA: TGTGCCATCAGTGACCCCGGGGTAGCGGGGAAACCCACAGATACGCAGTATTTT.

This clone was seen more than once but under ten times. The rearrangement links TRBV12-5 to TRBJ1-2; TRBD1 agrees at 9 bases. The CDR3 loop spans 13 amino acids. Germline-derived CDR1 and CDR2 are LGHNT and FRNRAP. V dropped 7 bases and J dropped 8; count of bases not matched to a gene: 8. CDR3 region: CASAKDRGQGYTF. Written as DNA, the CDR3 is TGTGCTAGTGCCAAGGACAGGGGTCAAGGCTACACCTTC.

The rearrangement joins TRBV19 to TRBJ2-7; 9 bases are a match to TRBD2. The CDR3 loop spans 16 amino acids. The V segment lost 2 bases and the J segment 3 bases; nucleotides outside the gene matches: 8. Germline CDR1 LNHDA, CDR2 SQIVND (reference sequence). CDR3 amino acids: CASSITLAGSYYEQYF. In nucleotides, the CDR3 is TGTGCCAGTAGTATAACGCTAGCGGGGAGCTACTACGAGCAGTACTTC.

A single count supports this clone. The V call is TRBV27, the J call TRBJ2-7, with D maybe TRBD1 (5 bases). Germline loops: CDR1 MNHEY, CDR2 SMNVEV (reference sequence). The CDR3 sequence is 22 residues long. V shed 5 bases and J shed 3 bases, with 38 bases lying between them. This CDR3 reads CASSPRAGPDFWGSRSDYEQYF. In nucleotides, the CDR3 is TGTGCCAGCAGTCCGCGCGCAGGGCCCGACTTTTGGGGCTCACGAAGTGACTACGAGCAGTACTTC.

The chain links TRBV5-1 to TRBJ2-7, with no clear D. This CDR3 spans 12 amino acids. Per germline, CDR1 SGHRS and CDR2 YFSETQ. V was trimmed by 5 bases and J by 0 bases, leaving 6 bases between them. The CDR3 DNA follows: TGCGCCAGCAGTCAGAACTCCTACGAGCAGTACTTC. It codes for CASSQNSYEQYF. The entire variable domain, with the rest obtained from reference TRBV5-1 and TRBJ2-7, is as follows: KAGVTQTPRYLIKTRGQQVTLSCSPISGHRSVSWYQQTPGQGLQFLFEYFSETQRNKGNFPGRFSGRQFSNSRSEMNVSTLELGDSALYLCASSQNSYEQYFGPGTRLTVT.

The sample holds one count of this clone. This chain connects TRBV2 to TRBJ2-3; 12 bases align to TRBD1. V shed 4 bases, J shed 3 bases, and the junction held 8 bases outside the gene matches. The CDR3 length is 17 residues. Germline-derived CDR1 and CDR2 are SNHLY and FYNNEI. CDR3 region: CASSAHPGQGATDTQYF. The CDR3, as DNA: TGTGCCAGCAGTGCTCACCCGGGACAGGGGGCTACAGATACGCAGTATTTT.

The chain has TRBV5-1 and TRBJ2-3, with D perhaps assigned TRBD1 or TRBD2 (5 bases each). The CDR3 sequence is 15 residues long. V was clipped by 5 bases and J by 2 bases, with 15 bases between them. Germline V lookup: CDR1 SGHRS, CDR2 YFSETQ. The CDR3 DNA sequence: TGCGCCAGCAGATCCCGGGACGGAGACACAGATACGCAGTATTTT. It specifies CASRSRDGDTDTQYF.

This clone was seen a handful of times. V and J are TRBV6-6 and TRBJ2-7; D is perhaps TRBD2 (6 bases). Trimming shortened V by 6 bases and J by 2 bases, and 14 bases separated the two germline ends. CDR3 length equals 14 residues. CDR1 is MNHNY and CDR2 is SVGAGI in the germline V gene (reference sequence). Written as DNA, the CDR3 is TGTGCCAGCAGCTCAGCGGGTTACCCCTACGAGCAGTACTTC. This codes for CASSSAGYPYEQYF.

This chain links TRBV21-1 with TRBJ1-5; the table's D gene call, TRBD1, was not cross checked with the DNA. TRBV21-1 is labeled a pseudogene. CDR3 size: 14 residues. The CDR3 coding sequence is TGTGCCAGCATCTCGGACAGCAGGAGTCAGCCCCAGCATTTT. Its translation: CASISDSRSQPQHF.